A selection of T cell receptor beta chains follows, all from one sample in a study of shared T cell receptors in the human thymus. Repertoires were generated with immunoSEQ multiplex PCR, while TCRdb's copy carries only in-frame clones and drops some. The table records roughly 700,000 clones, roughly 90% of them present only once. This sample also appeared in a second study, on human thymus T cells.

The sequenced sample was thymocytes. Source of these receptors: a boy in the first two years of life with a congenital heart defect. CDR3s include the opening cysteine and the closing phenylalanine or tryptophan. The order of the fields is J gene, clone size, D gene, V gene, CDR3 protein, CDR3 DNA. D genes are given only for firm matches. Not all rows give a size; the values are once, few, many and, for expanded clones, a class.

>TRBJ2-7|.|TRBD2|TRBV28
CASSFIGREYSYEQYF
TGTGCCAGCAGTTTCATTGGGCGGGAGTACTCCTACGAGCAGTACTTC
>TRBJ2-2|.|.|TRBV29-1
CSVGTENTGELFF
TGCAGCGTTGGGACAGAGAACACCGGGGAGCTGTTTTTT
>TRBJ2-5|.|.|TRBV5-1
CASSLAGIRETQYF
TGCGCCAGCAGCCTGGCAGGCATACGGGAGACCCAGTACTTC
>TRBJ2-6|few|TRBD1|TRBV7-8
CASSTYRDRGPGANVLTF
TGTGCCAGCAGCACTTACCGGGACAGGGGGCCAGGGGCCAACGTCCTGACTTTC
>TRBJ1-5|.|TRBD1|TRBV28
CASSSGTGRNQPQHF
TGTGCCAGCAGTTCCGGGACAGGGCGCAATCAGCCCCAGCATTTT
>TRBJ2-5|.|TRBD1|TRBV11-2
CASSPGQVLQETQYF
TGTGCCAGCAGCCCCGGACAGGTGTTACAAGAGACCCAGTACTTC
>TRBJ2-1|.|TRBD2|TRBV19
CASSTRLAGDYNEQFF
TGTGCCAGTAGTACCCGTCTAGCGGGGGATTACAATGAGCAGTTCTTC
>TRBJ2-2|.|TRBD2|TRBV11-3
CASSRDRTSRYTGELFF
TGTGCCAGCAGCCGAGATCGGACTAGCCGGTACACCGGGGAGCTGTTTTTT
>TRBJ2-1|.|.|TRBV25-1
CASSEWGDSSYNEQFF
TGTGCCAGCAGTGAATGGGGCGATAGCTCCTACAATGAGCAGTTCTTC
>TRBJ2-7|.|TRBD1|TRBV13
CASSLSGTGDHEQYF
TGTGCCAGCAGCTTAAGCGGGACAGGGGACCACGAGCAGTACTTC
>TRBJ2-1|.|.|TRBV4-3
CASSQLKPRAYNEQFF
TGCGCCAGCAGCCAATTGAAACCCCGCGCCTACAATGAGCAGTTCTTC
>TRBJ2-1|.|TRBD1|TRBV7-9
CASSPQGVRARGEQFF
TGTGCCAGCAGCCCCCAGGGGGTCAGAGCGAGGGGTGAGCAGTTCTTC
>TRBJ1-2|.|.|TRBV5-4
CASSYNDRKGYTF
TGTGCCAGCAGCTACAACGACAGGAAGGGCTACACCTTC
>TRBJ2-1|.|TRBD2|TRBV6-5
CASSYERGSSYNEQFF
TGTGCCAGCAGTTACGAGCGGGGGAGCTCCTACAATGAGCAGTTCTTC
>TRBJ1-3|.|TRBD1|TRBV28
CASSRQGGNTIYF
TGTGCCAGCAGTCGACAGGGGGGAAACACCATATATTTT
>TRBJ2-1|.|TRBD2|TRBV30
CAWSLTSVRPNEQFF
TGTGCCTGGAGTCTGACTAGCGTCCGACCCAATGAGCAGTTCTTC
>TRBJ2-7|.|TRBD2|TRBV13
CASSLGTSGRYEQYF
TGTGCCAGCAGCTTGGGTACTAGCGGGAGGTACGAGCAGTACTTC
>TRBJ2-7|once|TRBD2|TRBV20-1
CSAPLASEQYF
TGCAGTGCACCACTAGCGTCCGAGCAGTACTTC
>TRBJ1-6|.|.|TRBV27
CASSPPGRENSPLHF
TGTGCCAGCAGTCCCCCCGGACGGGAAAATTCACCCCTCCACTTT
>TRBJ2-7|.|TRBD2|TRBV5-1
CASSLLGLAGESYEQYF
TGCGCCAGCAGCCTCCTGGGACTAGCGGGAGAGAGCTACGAGCAGTACTTC
>TRBJ1-5|.|.|TRBV27
CASSTTLGGAEQPQHF
TGTGCCAGCAGTACAACCCTTGGGGGGGCAGAGCAGCCCCAGCATTTT
>TRBJ2-1|.|TRBD2|TRBV30
CAWSPRTRTTYNEQFF
TGTGCCTGGAGTCCAAGGACTAGGACGACCTACAATGAGCAGTTCTTC
>TRBJ2-2|.|.|TRBV6-4
CASMGNHTGELFF
TGTGCCAGCATGGGCAACCACACCGGGGAGCTGTTTTTT
>TRBJ2-2|.|.|TRBV2
CASRPRQGGGVGELFF
TGTGCCAGCAGGCCCAGACAGGGAGGCGGTGTCGGGGAGCTGTTTTTT
>TRBJ1-1|.|.|TRBV5-6
CASSFEGRTEAFF
TGTGCCAGCAGCTTTGAGGGGAGGACTGAAGCTTTCTTT